The clone carrying this T cell receptor beta chain was counted a few times. TCRdb analysed the 5' RACE reads with MiXCR anew, one entry per CDR3 protein. The table records about 250,000 distinct CDR3 sequences, over 15% of them present only once. This sample was included in a study of T-cell memory formation after mild COVID-19. Study context: Largely, the TCR clusters proved donor specific.

V was clipped by 3 bases and J by 5 bases, with 9 bases between them. Germline CDR1 reads KGHDR; CDR2 reads SFDVKD. This CDR3 has 14 amino acids. This TCR came from a man between 18 and 35 years old who had mild COVID-19 (a few samples of this study predate the infection). Cell type and time point are not known. The sequenced sample was PBMCs or a T cell subset sorted from them (not recorded which). The gene calls are TRBV24-1 and TRBJ2-2; D remains ambiguous. CDR3 nucleotides: TGTGCCACCAGTGATATCCGGTGGACCGGGGAGCTGTTTTTT. It specifies CATSDIRWTGELFF.